A single sample is the source of the 20 T cell receptor beta chains below, sequenced in a study of T cells in Graves' hyperthyroidism and ophthalmopathy. Researchers amplified the TCR beta CDR3 regions from RNA transcripts. Researchers ran a first-round RT-PCR on the TCR CDR3 using the HTBI primer set. TCRdb redid the calling of the multiplex PCR reads with MiXCR, one entry per CDR3 protein. The table shows 500,000 to 750,000 distinct CDR3 sequences, with around 14% occurring only once. Sequenced sample: blood. These TCRs come from a woman aged 18-29 years with Graves' ophthalmopathy.

This chain uses TRBV4-3 with TRBJ2-1, with 7 nucleotides matching TRBD1. This CDR3 comprises 15 residues. CDR1 is LGHNA and CDR2 is YSLEER in the germline V gene. Losses at the gene ends were 1 base for V and 4 bases for J; bases not matched to a gene: 4. CDR3 in amino acids: CASSQGTGKYNEQFF. The CDR3 DNA follows: TGCGCCAGCAGCCAAGGGACAGGCAAATACAATGAGCAGTTCTTC.

The sample holds many counts of this clonotype. This chain joins TRBV11-2 and TRBJ2-3; maybe TRBD2 (6 bases). V gave up 5 bases and J gave up 7 bases, with 13 bases separating them. CDR1 is SGHAT and CDR2 is FQNNGV in the germline V gene. This CDR3 has 13 amino acids. Written as DNA, the CDR3 is TGTGCCAGCAGCCCCCTGGGACTGAATACGCAGTATTTT. Translated, it gives CASSPLGLNTQYF.

The sample holds many counts of this clonotype. V usage is TRBV20-1 and J usage is TRBJ1-2; maybe TRBD1 (6 bases). V lost 6 bases and J lost 7, with 12 bases in between. In germline, CDR1 is DFQATT, CDR2 SNEGSKA (reference sequence). The CDR3 consists of 11 residues. The CDR3: CSAQQGGGYTF. CDR3 nucleotides: TGCAGTGCCCAACAGGGAGGTGGCTACACCTTC.

This clonotype has more than one count but fewer than ten. The chain couples TRBV9 to TRBJ2-7; 8 bases are a match to TRBD2. J lost 2 bases, V lost 3 bases, and 4 bases had no gene match. Germline V gene data show CDR1 as SGDLS and CDR2 as YYNGEE. There are 14 residues in the CDR3. The CDR3 coding sequence is TGTGCCAGCAGCGCGGGACTAGGGACCTACGAGCAGTACTTC. Residues: CASSAGLGTYEQYF.

This chain joins TRBV9 and TRBJ1-5; D might be TRBD1 (5 bases). Trimming removed 2 bases from V and 2 bases from J, with 11 bases in between. The CDR3 runs to 15 residues. Germline CDR1 is SGDLS and CDR2 is YYNGEE. The CDR3 loop is CASSVEGSGNQPQHF. The DNA for the CDR3 is TGTGCCAGCAGCGTCGAGGGGAGCGGCAATCAGCCCCAGCATTTT.

This clonotype turned up a few times. V usage is TRBV3-1 and J usage is TRBJ2-1; a possible D gene is TRBD2 (5 bases). This CDR3 has 13 residues. Germline V gene sequence: CDR1 LGHDT, CDR2 YNNKEL (reference sequence). The V end was cut by 4 bases, the J end by 8 bases, with 12 bases between. The CDR3 spells CASSRRGEDEQFF. CDR3 bases: TGTGCCAGCAGCCGCCGGGGTGAAGATGAGCAGTTCTTC.

This clonotype has at least ten counts. The V call is TRBV12-3 or TRBV12-4, the J call TRBJ2-5; TRBD1 agrees at 8 bases. The CDR3 contains 22 residues. Trimming took 5 bases from V and 2 from J; bases not matched to a gene: 28. CDR3 coding DNA: TGTGCCAGCAGTGCTATATGGCAAGACAGGGGCGATTTAGGGTTTGGGCAAGAGACCCAGTACTTC. It translates to CASSAIWQDRGDLGFGQETQYF.

The chain recombines TRBV20-1 with TRBJ1-6, with 7 positions matching TRBD1. J lost 1 base, V lost 2 bases, and 2 bases had no gene match. Per germline, CDR1 DFQATT and CDR2 SNEGSKA (reference sequence). The CDR3 consists of 15 residues. This CDR3 is CSARTGESYNSPLHF. The CDR3 bases are TGCAGTGCTAGAACAGGGGAATCCTATAATTCACCCCTCCACTTT.

Comment on this clonotype: A much larger clone lies one base from this, so it may be a read error. The genes are TRBV14 and TRBJ2-7, with D uncertain. Germline-derived CDR1 and CDR2 are SGHDN and FVKESK. CDR3 length equals 12 residues. The germline V and J ends were trimmed by 1 base and 4 bases, with 5 bases remaining between them. CDR3 amino acids: CASSQVRYEQYF. Written as DNA, the CDR3 is TGTGCCAGCAGCCAAGTAAGGTACGAGCAGTACTTC. Variable domain in full (rest from reference TRBV14 and TRBJ2-7): EAGVTQFPSHSVIEKGQTVTLRCDPISGHDNLYWYRRVMGKEIKFLLHFVKESKQDESGMPNNRFLAERTGGTYSTLKVQPAELEDSGVYFCASSQVRYEQYFGPGTRLTVT.

This clonotype came up many times. This sequence joins TRBV5-6 and TRBJ2-3; D is perhaps TRBD1 (5 bases). V lost 1 base and J 6 bases, leaving 15 bases between the germline ends. CDR1 SGHDT and CDR2 YYEEEE come from the germline V gene. CDR3 length: 15 residues. In DNA, the CDR3 is TGTGCCAGCAGCTTGCGGGCAGGGTTCGGCGATACGCAGTATTTT. Amino acid sequence: CASSLRAGFGDTQYF.

This clonotype was detected many times. The chain employs TRBV11-2 and TRBJ2-1, with D possibly TRBD2 on 5 matching bases. The ends were cut back, 3 bases at V and 8 bases at J, with 14 bases in the middle. This CDR3 is built from 14 residues. The germline gives CDR1 SGHAT, CDR2 FQNNGV. CDR3 residues: CASSFERRMDEQFF. DNA of the CDR3: TGTGCCAGCAGCTTTGAAAGGAGGATGGATGAGCAGTTCTTC.

This rearrangement joins TRBV10-3 to TRBJ1-6; 10 bases map to TRBD1. Germline V gene data show CDR1 as ENHRY and CDR2 as SYGVKD. The V gene end was trimmed by 6 bases and the J gene end by 0 bases; junction bases not matched to a gene: 5. This CDR3 spans 17 amino acids. The CDR3 here is CAIRRTGGSSYNSPLHF. The CDR3 DNA is TGTGCCATCAGACGGACAGGGGGAAGCTCCTATAATTCACCCCTCCACTTT.

The CDR3, as DNA: TGCGCCAGCAGCCAAGTTCAAGACCATAACTATGGCTACACCTTC. Protein sequence: CASSQVQDHNYGYTF. This chain uses TRBV4-1 with TRBJ1-2; no reliable D call. Germline CDR1 MGHRA, CDR2 YSYEKL. V gave up 1 base and J gave up 1 base, with 10 bases separating them. This CDR3 region has 15 residues.

This clonotype was counted between two and nine times. The J gene is TRBJ2-2, the V gene TRBV7-3; D is possibly TRBD1 (5 bases). This CDR3 comprises 14 residues. Germline V gene data show CDR1 as SGHTA and CDR2 as FQGTGA. Trimming left V 5 bases short and J 6 bases short, with 13 bases between. This CDR3 reads CASSHRSRPGELFF. The CDR3 nucleotides read TGTGCCAGCAGCCACAGGTCTCGGCCCGGGGAGCTGTTTTTT. The full variable domain, rest sourced from reference TRBV7-3 and TRBJ2-2, is GAGVSQTPSNKVTEKGKYVELRCDPISGHTALYWYRQSLGQGPEFLIYFQGTGAADDSGLPNDRFFAVRPEGSVSTLKIQRTERGDSAVYLCASSHRSRPGELFFGEGSRLTVL.

This clonotype was counted at least ten times. The rearrangement joins TRBV6-1 to TRBJ1-2; the match to TRBD1 covers 9 bases. Per the germline V gene, CDR1 is MNHNS and CDR2 is SASEGT. Trimming cost V 7 bases and J 2 bases; bases outside gene matches: 8. CDR3 length equals 15 residues. The chain's CDR3 is CASTSPGTGNYGYTF. The CDR3 region has the DNA TGTGCCAGCACCAGCCCCGGGACAGGGAACTATGGCTACACCTTC.

This clonotype was seen more than once but under ten times. The chain joins TRBV20-1 to TRBJ2-1; D perhaps matches TRBD2 (9 bases). The germline V and J ends were trimmed by 0 bases and 4 bases, with 28 bases remaining between them. The CDR3 consists of 20 residues. Germline CDR1 and CDR2: DFQATT and SNEGSKA (reference sequence). The CDR3 nucleotides are TGCAGTGCTAGAGATAGGGGGTGGACAGGGCGCGGGGGGGTTTACAATGAGCAGTTCTTC. Its translation is CSARDRGWTGRGGVYNEQFF.

The table lists this clonotype with many counts. The chain has TRBV12-3 or TRBV12-4 and TRBJ2-2, with D uncertain. The CDR3 sequence is 15 residues long. The V and J ends lost 5 bases and 0 bases respectively, with 10 bases between them. CDR3 in DNA: TGTGCCAGCAGTCCCGACCCTGCGAACACCGGGGAGCTGTTTTTT. Its protein is CASSPDPANTGELFF.

This clonotype occurred many times. The V and J genes are TRBV7-2 and TRBJ2-1, with D perhaps TRBD1 or TRBD2 (5 bases each). Germline V CDR1 and CDR2: SGHTA, FQGNSA. V lost 5 bases to trimming and J lost 6 bases, with 23 bases between them. This CDR3 region has 17 residues. The CDR3 bases are TGTGCCAGCAGCCCAAGGGCCGGGACGGCGGCAGGCAATGAGCAGTTCTTC. Amino acid sequence: CASSPRAGTAAGNEQFF.

The chain links TRBV6-2 or TRBV6-3 to TRBJ1-2; possible D gene TRBD1, 6 bases. The ends were cut back, 11 bases at V and 3 bases at J, with 19 bases in the middle. From germline, CDR1 is MNHEY and CDR2 SVGEGT. This CDR3 has 14 amino acids. CDR3 nucleotide sequence: TGTGCCGCTGGTCGGGGGGCAATGCACTATGGCTACACCTTC. Its translation is CAAGRGAMHYGYTF.

This clonotype was picked up many times. The rearrangement uses TRBV7-8 and TRBJ2-3, with D possibly TRBD2 on 8 matching bases. The germline CDR1 and CDR2 sequences are SGHVS and FQNEAQ. The CDR3 is 18 residues long. V was shortened by 8 bases and J by 2 bases, with 26 bases between the two germline ends. The CDR3 region is CASDGRGPGTTNTDTQYF. The CDR3 DNA is TGTGCCAGCGACGGGAGGGGGCCCGGGACTACTAACACAGATACGCAGTATTTT.